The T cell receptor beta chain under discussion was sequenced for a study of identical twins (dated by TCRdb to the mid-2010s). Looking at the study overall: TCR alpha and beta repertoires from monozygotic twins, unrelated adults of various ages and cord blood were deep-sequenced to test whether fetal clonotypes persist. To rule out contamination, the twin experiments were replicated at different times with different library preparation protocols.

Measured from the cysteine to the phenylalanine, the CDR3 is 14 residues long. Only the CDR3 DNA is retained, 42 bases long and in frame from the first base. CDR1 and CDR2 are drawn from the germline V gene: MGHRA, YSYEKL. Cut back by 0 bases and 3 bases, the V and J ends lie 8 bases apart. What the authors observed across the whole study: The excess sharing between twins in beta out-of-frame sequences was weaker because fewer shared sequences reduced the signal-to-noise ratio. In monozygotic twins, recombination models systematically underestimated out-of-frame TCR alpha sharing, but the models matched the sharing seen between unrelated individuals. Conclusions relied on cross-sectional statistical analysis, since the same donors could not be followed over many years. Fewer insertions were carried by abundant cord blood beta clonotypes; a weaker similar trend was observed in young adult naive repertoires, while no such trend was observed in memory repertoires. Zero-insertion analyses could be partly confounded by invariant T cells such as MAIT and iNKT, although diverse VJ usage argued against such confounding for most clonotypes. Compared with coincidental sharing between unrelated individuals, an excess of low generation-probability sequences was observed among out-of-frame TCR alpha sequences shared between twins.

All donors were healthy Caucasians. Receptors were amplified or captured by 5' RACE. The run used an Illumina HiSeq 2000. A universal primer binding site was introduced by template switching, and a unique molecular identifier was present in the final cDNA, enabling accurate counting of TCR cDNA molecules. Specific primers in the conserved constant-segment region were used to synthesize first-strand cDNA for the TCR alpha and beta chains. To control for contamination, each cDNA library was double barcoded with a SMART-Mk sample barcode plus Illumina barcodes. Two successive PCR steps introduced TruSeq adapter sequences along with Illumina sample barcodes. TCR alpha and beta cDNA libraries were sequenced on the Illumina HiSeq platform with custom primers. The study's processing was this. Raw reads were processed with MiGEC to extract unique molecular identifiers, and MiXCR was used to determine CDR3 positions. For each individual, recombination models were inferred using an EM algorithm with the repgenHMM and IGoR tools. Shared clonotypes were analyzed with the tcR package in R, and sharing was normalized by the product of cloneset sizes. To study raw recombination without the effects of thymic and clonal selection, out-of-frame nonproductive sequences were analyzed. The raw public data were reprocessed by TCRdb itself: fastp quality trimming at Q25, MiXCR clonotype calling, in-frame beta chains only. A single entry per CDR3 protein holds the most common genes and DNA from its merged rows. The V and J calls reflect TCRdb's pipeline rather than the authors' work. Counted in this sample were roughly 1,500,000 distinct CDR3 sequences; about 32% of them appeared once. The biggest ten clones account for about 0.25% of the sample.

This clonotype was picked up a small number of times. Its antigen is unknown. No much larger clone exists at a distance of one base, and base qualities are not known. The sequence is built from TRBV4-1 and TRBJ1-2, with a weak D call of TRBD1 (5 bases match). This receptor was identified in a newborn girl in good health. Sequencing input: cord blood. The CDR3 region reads CASSQEGTYYGYTF. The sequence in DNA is TGCGCCAGCAGCCAAGAGGGGACTTACTATGGCTACACCTTC.